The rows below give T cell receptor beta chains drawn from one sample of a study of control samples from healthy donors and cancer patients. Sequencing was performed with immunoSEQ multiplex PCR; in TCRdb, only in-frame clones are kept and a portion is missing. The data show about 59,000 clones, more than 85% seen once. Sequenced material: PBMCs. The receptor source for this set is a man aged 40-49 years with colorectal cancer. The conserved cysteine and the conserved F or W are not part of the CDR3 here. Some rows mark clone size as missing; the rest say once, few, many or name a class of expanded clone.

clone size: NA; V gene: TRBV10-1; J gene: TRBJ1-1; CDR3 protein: ASSEEQGGLTEAF
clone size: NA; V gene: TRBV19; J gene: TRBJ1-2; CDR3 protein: ASSTRQGAGYGYT
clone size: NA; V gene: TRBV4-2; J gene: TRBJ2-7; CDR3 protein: ASSQGGQGKYNEQY
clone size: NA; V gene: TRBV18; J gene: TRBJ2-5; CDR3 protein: ASSDAGGAKTQY
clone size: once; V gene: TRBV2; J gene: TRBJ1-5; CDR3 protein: ASTQGGGQPQH
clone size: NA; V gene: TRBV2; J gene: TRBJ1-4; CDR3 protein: ASREDNEKLF
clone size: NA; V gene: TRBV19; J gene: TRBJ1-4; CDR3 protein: ASSRYREHEKLF
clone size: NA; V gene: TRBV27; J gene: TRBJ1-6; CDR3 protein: ASSFLLSGETPLH
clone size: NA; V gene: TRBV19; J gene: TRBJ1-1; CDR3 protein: ASSIGHPLEAF
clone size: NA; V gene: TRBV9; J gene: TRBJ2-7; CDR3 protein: ASSDGQMGEQY
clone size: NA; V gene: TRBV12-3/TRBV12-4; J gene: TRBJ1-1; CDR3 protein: ASSTGGLGAF
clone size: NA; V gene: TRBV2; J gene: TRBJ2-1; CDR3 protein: ASSGPLSGGHNEQF
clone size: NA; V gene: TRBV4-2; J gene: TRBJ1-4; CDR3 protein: ASSQDPGLATNEKLF
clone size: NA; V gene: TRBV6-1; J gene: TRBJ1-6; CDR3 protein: ASSEIVKNSPLH
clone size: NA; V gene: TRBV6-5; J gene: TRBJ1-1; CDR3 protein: ASREANTEAF
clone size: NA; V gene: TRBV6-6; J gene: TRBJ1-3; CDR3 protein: ASRSGAQLGNTIY
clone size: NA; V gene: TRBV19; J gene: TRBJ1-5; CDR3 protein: ASSIGLGISSNQPQH
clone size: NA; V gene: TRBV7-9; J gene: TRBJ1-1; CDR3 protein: ASRLDAEAF
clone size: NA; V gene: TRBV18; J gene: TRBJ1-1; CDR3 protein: ASSPGTNTEAF
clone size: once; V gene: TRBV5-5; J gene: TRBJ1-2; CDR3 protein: ASRKTGGVRGYT
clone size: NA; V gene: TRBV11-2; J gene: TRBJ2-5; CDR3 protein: ASSLVQLARETQY
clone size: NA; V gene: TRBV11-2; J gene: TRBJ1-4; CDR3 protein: ASSPYQQGLEKLF
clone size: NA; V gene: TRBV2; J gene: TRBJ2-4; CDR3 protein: ASSVPGSAKNIQY
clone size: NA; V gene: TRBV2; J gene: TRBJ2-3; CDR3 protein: ASGLAGGISTDTQY
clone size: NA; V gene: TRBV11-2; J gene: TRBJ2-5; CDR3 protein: ASSLGITVGSKETQY
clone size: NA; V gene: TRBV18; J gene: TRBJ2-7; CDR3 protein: ASSRQDSSYEQY
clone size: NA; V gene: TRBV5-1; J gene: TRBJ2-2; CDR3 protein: ASSLDGGRTGELF
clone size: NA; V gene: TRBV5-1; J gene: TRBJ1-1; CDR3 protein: ASSLALQGAQNTEAF
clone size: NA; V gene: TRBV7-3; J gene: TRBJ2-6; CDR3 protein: ASSLGSGSSGANVLT
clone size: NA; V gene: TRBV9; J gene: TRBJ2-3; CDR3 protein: ASSVVGQGDTQY
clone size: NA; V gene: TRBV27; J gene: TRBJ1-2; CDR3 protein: ASRTATGNYGYT
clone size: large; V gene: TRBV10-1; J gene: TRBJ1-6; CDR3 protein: ASSETRDRGSPLH
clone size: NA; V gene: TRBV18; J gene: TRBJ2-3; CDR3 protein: ASSPTQIDTQY
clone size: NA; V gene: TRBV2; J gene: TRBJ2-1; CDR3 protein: ASTRGGALINEQF
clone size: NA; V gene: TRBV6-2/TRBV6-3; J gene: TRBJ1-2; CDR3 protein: ASSLNGAGGYT
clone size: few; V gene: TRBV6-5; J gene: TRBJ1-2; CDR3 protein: ASSQGQGYT
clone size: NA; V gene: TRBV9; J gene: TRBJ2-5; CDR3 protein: ASSTSDGGFVETQY
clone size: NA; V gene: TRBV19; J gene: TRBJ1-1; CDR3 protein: ASSIRGAEAF
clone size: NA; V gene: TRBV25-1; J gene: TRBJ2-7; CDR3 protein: ASSPDGISYEQY
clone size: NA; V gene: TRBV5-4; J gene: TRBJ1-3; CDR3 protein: ASSPDNSGNTIY
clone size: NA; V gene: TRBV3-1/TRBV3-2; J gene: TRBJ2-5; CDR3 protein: ASSRTNGGIQETQY
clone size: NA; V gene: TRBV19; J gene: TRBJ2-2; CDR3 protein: ASSHGGLAGGSGELF
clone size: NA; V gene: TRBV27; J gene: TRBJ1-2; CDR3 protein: ASRTGTGGYYGYT
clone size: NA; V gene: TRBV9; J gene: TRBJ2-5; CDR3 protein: ASSLGSMGETQY
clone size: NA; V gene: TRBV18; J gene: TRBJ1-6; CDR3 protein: ASSPPTGYYSPLH
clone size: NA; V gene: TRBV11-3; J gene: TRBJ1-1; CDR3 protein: ASSLARQGTEAF
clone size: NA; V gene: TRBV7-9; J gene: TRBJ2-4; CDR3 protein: ASSPTPGTGGNIQY
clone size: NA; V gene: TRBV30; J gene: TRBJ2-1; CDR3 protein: AWSGGSGNGEQF
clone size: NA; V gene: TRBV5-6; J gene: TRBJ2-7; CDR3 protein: ASSLTVSSYEQY
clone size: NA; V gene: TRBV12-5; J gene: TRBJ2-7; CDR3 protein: ASGPLAGLGSYEQY
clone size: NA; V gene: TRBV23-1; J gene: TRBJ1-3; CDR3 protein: ASSQQTGRGNTIY
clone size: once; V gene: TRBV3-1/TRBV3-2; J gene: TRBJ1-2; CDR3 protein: ASSQEGYGYT
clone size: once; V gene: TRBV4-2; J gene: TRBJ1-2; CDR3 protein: ASSPRPGDNYGYT
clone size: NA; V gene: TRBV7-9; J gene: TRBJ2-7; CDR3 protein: ASSGDMSEQY
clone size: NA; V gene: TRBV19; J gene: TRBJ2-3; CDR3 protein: AVEGVSTDTQY
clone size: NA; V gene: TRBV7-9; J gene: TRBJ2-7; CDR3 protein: ASSSSDRPTYEQY
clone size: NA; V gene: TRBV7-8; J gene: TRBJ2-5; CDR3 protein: ASSSPGGGETQY
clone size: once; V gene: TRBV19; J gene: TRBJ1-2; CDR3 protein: ASSSRARDYGYT
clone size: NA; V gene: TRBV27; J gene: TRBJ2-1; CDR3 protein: ASSLISSGGTNEQF